A single sample is the source of the 14 T cell receptor beta chains below, sequenced in a study of shared clonotypes between healthy human individuals. Sequenced by immunoSEQ multiplex PCR; TCRdb stores in-frame clones only, minus some. The sample contains approximately 2,000,000 clones, around 92% of which appear only once. The sample was naive CD4+ T cells from PBMCs. Subset denoted: CD45RA+ positively selected. The origin of the receptors is a young man in good health. Some clones in this sample may be carry-over from other donors' samples.

The genes are TRBV29-1 and TRBJ2-2; maybe TRBD2 (7 bases). CDR1 is SQVTM, CDR2 ANQGSEA, per germline. Trimming took off 5 bases at V and 4 bases at J, with 17 bases between the two ends. The CDR3 contains 15 residues. CDR3 sequence reads: CSVIGGPWGTGELFF. DNA of the CDR3: TGCAGCGTTATCGGGGGGCCTTGGGGCACCGGGGAGCTGTTTTTT.

The chain uses TRBV2 and TRBJ2-7, with 10 bases that match TRBD1. V dropped 3 bases and J dropped 2; count of bases not matched to a gene: 4. The CDR3 consists of 15 residues. Germline CDR1 SNHLY, CDR2 FYNNEI. The CDR3 DNA reads TGTGCCAGCAGTGAGCGACAGGGGGCGGCCTACGAGCAGTACTTC. The encoded protein is CASSERQGAAYEQYF.

The genes are TRBV5-6 and TRBJ1-2, with 8 bases lining up with TRBD1. J lost 8 bases, V lost 0 bases, and 15 bases had no gene match. The CDR3 contains 17 residues. Germline CDR1 SGHDT, CDR2 YYEEEE. The CDR3 region has the DNA TGTGCCAGCAGCTTGGTGAGGGGGACAGGAAGACCTTGGGGCTACACCTTC. Translated: CASSLVRGTGRPWGYTF. Full variable domain (outside the CDR3, taken from reference TRBV5-6 and TRBJ1-2): DAGVTQSPTHLIKTRGQQVTLRCSPKSGHDTVSWYQQALGQGPQFIFQYYEEEERQRGNFPDRFSGHQFPNYSSELNVNALLLGDSALYLCASSLVRGTGRPWGYTFGSGTRLTVV.

This rearrangement joins TRBV27 to TRBJ2-1; TRBD2 matches at 9 bases. Germline V gene sequence: CDR1 MNHEY, CDR2 SMNVEV (reference sequence). The ends lost 6 bases at V and 7 bases at J; junction bases unmatched: 10. The CDR3 extends over 15 amino acids. CDR3 DNA sequence: TGTGCCAGCAGAGAGGCGGGAGGGGTGGGGAATGAGCAGTTCTTC. It yields the protein CASREAGGVGNEQFF.

The chain employs TRBV28 and TRBJ1-5; 8 bases line up with TRBD1. The CDR3 extends over 14 amino acids. Germline loops: CDR1 MDHEN, CDR2 SYDVKM. V shed 10 bases and J 6 bases; nucleotides not matched to a gene: 11. CDR3 sequence: CATQEQGGGQPQHF. CDR3 sequence (DNA): TGTGCCACTCAAGAACAGGGGGGAGGTCAGCCCCAGCATTTT.

The V gene is TRBV4-2, the J gene TRBJ2-3; TRBD2 aligns across 14 bases. The CDR3 runs to 20 residues. The germline V gene encodes CDR1 LGHNA and CDR2 YNFKEQ. V lost 4 bases, J lost 0 bases, and 12 bases stayed unmatched. CDR3 coding DNA: TGTGCCAGCAGCCTCTATTCGGGGACTAGCGGGAGAACTAGCACAGATACGCAGTATTTT. As protein: CASSLYSGTSGRTSTDTQYF.

This clone has just a few counts. CDR3 sequence: CASRAPPYSNQPQHF. The CDR3 bases are TGTGCCAGCAGGGCTCCCCCGTATAGCAATCAGCCCCAGCATTTT. The chain recombines TRBV28 with TRBJ1-5; D is unclear. V lost 6 bases to trimming and J lost 0 bases, with 12 bases between them. Looked up from germline, CDR1 is MDHEN and CDR2 is SYDVKM. The CDR3 covers 15 residues.

On this clone itself: Additional DNA sequences in this sample encode the identical CDR3. The chain employs TRBV9 and TRBJ2-5, with D hard to call. CDR1 and CDR2 (germline): SGDLS, YYNGEE. V lost 2 bases to trimming and J lost 5 bases, with 7 bases between them. The CDR3 has 12 residues. The CDR3 region has the DNA TGTGCCAGCAGCGTTGCCGGGGAGACCCAGTACTTC. Protein sequence: CASSVAGETQYF.

Only a few counts were recorded for this clone. The V call is TRBV7-3, the J call TRBJ2-1; weak D call: TRBD2 (6 bases). This CDR3 contains 15 residues. Germline loops: CDR1 SGHTA, CDR2 FQGTGA. V was trimmed by 5 bases and J by 1 base, leaving 12 bases between them. CDR3 region: CASSASGDSYNEQFF. The CDR3 DNA sequence: TGTGCCAGCAGCGCTTCGGGGGATTCCTACAATGAGCAGTTCTTC.

This chain uses TRBV7-6 with TRBJ2-1; 7 bases line up with TRBD2. The CDR3 has 15 residues. Germline trimming cut 2 bases from V and 10 bases from J; bases unmatched to any gene: 11. In germline, CDR1 is SGHVS, CDR2 FNYEAQ. CDR3 nucleotide sequence: TGTGCCAGCAGCTTATTAGGACTAGGTTTCACGGAGCAGTTCTTC. This sequence encodes CASSLLGLGFTEQFF.

This chain uses TRBV18 with TRBJ2-3; 9 nucleotides line up with TRBD1. This CDR3 is 16 amino acids long. Germline V gene lookup returns CDR1 KGHSH and CDR2 LQKENI. V gave up 3 bases and J gave up 3 bases; unmatched junction bases: 7. The CDR3 DNA reads as TGTGCCAGCTCACCCAACCGGGACAGGGTAACAGATACGCAGTATTTT. Protein: CASSPNRDRVTDTQYF. Full variable domain (outside the CDR3, taken from reference TRBV18 and TRBJ2-3): NAGVMQNPRHLVRRRGQEARLRCSPMKGHSHVYWYRQLPEEGLKFMVYLQKENIIDESGMPKERFSAEFPKEGPSILRIQQVVRGDSAAYFCASSPNRDRVTDTQYFGPGTRLTVL.

The chain is built from TRBV30 and TRBJ2-7; D is ambiguous. CDR1 GTSNPN and CDR2 SVGIG come from the germline V gene (reference sequence). V lost 0 bases to trimming and J lost 9 bases, with 15 bases between them. This CDR3 contains 13 residues. CDR3 protein: CAWSVRPPGSQYF. CDR3 nucleotides: TGTGCCTGGAGTGTACGCCCTCCCGGGTCGCAGTACTTC.

This rearrangement joins TRBV5-4 to TRBJ1-1; D uncertain. The CDR3 sequence is 14 residues long. Between the trimmed V and J ends, which lost 4 bases and 6 bases, there was a span of 16 bases. Germline-derived CDR1 and CDR2 are SGHNT and YYREEE (reference sequence). The CDR3 region has the DNA TGTGCCAGCAGCGAACGGAGTCGGAGGGCTGAAGCTTTCTTT. It translates to CASSERSRRAEAFF.

The V and J genes are TRBV5-4 and TRBJ1-1, with no clear D. The CDR3 totals 13 residues. Trimming cost V 4 bases and J 1 base, with 8 bases left between them. Per germline, CDR1 SGHNT and CDR2 YYREEE (reference sequence). The CDR3 region is CASSRRGNTEAFF. The CDR3 DNA reads as TGTGCCAGCAGCCGGCGGGGGAACACTGAAGCTTTCTTT.